The 4 T cell receptor beta chains below were found in one sample sequenced in a study of blood T cell repertoires in COVID-19 (dated by TCRdb to about 2020). The library was produced with the immunoSEQ multiplex PCR assay. Not all clones reach the TCRdb copy of this immuneACCESS table, which keeps in-frame sequences only. Checked studies attribute under half of the gap to unresolved V genes and leave the rest unexplained. Here the sample has over 200,000 clones; about 94% occur a single time. The ten largest clones take up 0.65% to 0.85% of the sample. The sequenced sample consisted of peripheral blood. All receptors derive from a man between 60 and 75 years old with COVID-19, enrolled during active disease.

This sequence joins TRBV18 and TRBJ2-1, with 8 nucleotides matching TRBD1. The junction had 6 bases not matched to a gene; V was cut back by 1 base and J by 7 bases. CDR1 KGHSH and CDR2 LQKENI come from the germline V gene. This CDR3 region has 15 residues. The DNA for the CDR3 is TGTGCCAGCTCACCACGTGGACAGGGTGAAAATGAGCAGTTCTTC. This translates into CASSPRGQGENEQFF. Full variable domain (outside the CDR3, taken from reference TRBV18 and TRBJ2-1): NAGVMQNPRHLVRRRGQEARLRCSPMKGHSHVYWYRQLPEEGLKFMVYLQKENIIDESGMPKERFSAEFPKEGPSILRIQQVVRGDSAAYFCASSPRGQGENEQFFGPGTRLTVL.

This chain joins TRBV15 and TRBJ1-2; 10 positions match TRBD1. From germline, CDR1 is LNHNV and CDR2 YYDKDF (reference sequence). The V and J ends lost 0 bases and 6 bases, in that order; junction bases with no gene match: 10. This CDR3 contains 17 residues. The CDR3 DNA reads TGTGCCACCAGCAGAGATCGGGGACAGGGGAAAGTTAATGGCTACACCTTC. Its protein is CATSRDRGQGKVNGYTF.

CDR3 protein: CAGYRAGQPQHF. The CDR3 DNA reads TGTGCCGGATACAGGGCCGGTCAGCCCCAGCATTTT. The gene calls are TRBV30 and TRBJ1-5; D may be TRBD1 (6 bases). V was cut by 8 bases and J by 6 bases, with 14 bases left in between. Germline V CDR1 and CDR2: GTSNPN, SVGIG (reference sequence). This CDR3 has 12 amino acids.

V is TRBV9 and J is TRBJ2-1; perhaps TRBD2 as D (6 bases). Germline assignment: CDR1 SGDLS and CDR2 YYNGEE. The CDR3 runs to 15 residues. The V end lost 7 bases, the J end lost 5 bases, and 19 bases lay between the germline ends. In nucleotides, the CDR3 is TGTGCCAGCCGGGCCCCGGGACTCGTCGACAATGAGCAGTTCTTC. Protein product: CASRAPGLVDNEQFF.